Listed below are T cell receptor beta chains from one sample, sequenced in a study of cytotoxic CD8 clonotypes in ibrutinib-treated CLL. Profiled with immunoSEQ multiplex PCR; TCRdb holds only in-frame clones, not every one. The sample includes under 200,000 clones, 81% of them seen just once. Source: PBMCs, taken after 12 months of ibrutinib treatment. The receptors shown here come from a human donor with chronic lymphocytic leukemia. Both conserved end residues are trimmed from each CDR3. Each record gives: clone size, J gene, V gene, CDR3 protein. Clone size is shown for a subset of rows, as once, few, many or a class of expanded clone.

>NA|TRBJ2-1|TRBV4-2
ASRGLAGGPYNEQF
>once|TRBJ2-7|TRBV18
ASSPTGGHYEQY
>NA|TRBJ2-2|TRBV2
ASSEAGWGKTGELF
>NA|TRBJ1-6|TRBV9
ASSLRTDQNSPLH
>once|TRBJ1-1|TRBV5-6
ASSIGTGGEAF
>NA|TRBJ1-1|TRBV19
ASRGQGDTEAF
>NA|TRBJ2-6|TRBV19
ASSYGAFGGSGANVLT
>NA|TRBJ2-7|TRBV7-3
ASSSGTSGVEQY
>NA|TRBJ2-3|TRBV28
ASTQQGRTDTQY
>NA|TRBJ2-1|TRBV27
ASSEDGVAGYNEQF
>NA|TRBJ2-7|TRBV7-2
ASSLVTSGTYEQY
>NA|TRBJ1-2|TRBV28
ATYEGDSYGYT
>NA|TRBJ2-4|TRBV11-2
ASSLDRASGNIQY
>NA|TRBJ2-1|TRBV28
ASRAGGPGEQF
>NA|TRBJ2-7|TRBV5-1
ASSADSSYEQY
>NA|TRBJ2-4|TRBV5-1
ASSLGGTGINIQY
>many|TRBJ1-5|TRBV6-1
ASSLERAQPQH
>NA|TRBJ2-2|TRBV19
ASSMRAPGTGNTGELF
>NA|TRBJ2-7|TRBV5-1
ASSWTGDSYEQY
>NA|TRBJ2-3|TRBV18
ASSPSEADTQY
>NA|TRBJ1-3|TRBV19
ASSMDHSLGNTIY
>NA|TRBJ1-1|TRBV7-9
ASGSRATEAF
>NA|TRBJ1-5|TRBV6-6
ASSYDGRNQPQH
>NA|TRBJ1-2|TRBV2
ASRPAGTGYGYT
>NA|TRBJ1-3|TRBV4-3
ASSRAVTGGASGNTIY
>NA|TRBJ2-3|TRBV4-1
ASSQGYRLGSESTDTQY
>NA|TRBJ2-1|TRBV7-3
ASSRQYGEQF
>NA|TRBJ2-7|TRBV5-4
ASSRIGTSGYEQY
>few|TRBJ2-3|TRBV7-2
ASSLSGGAVSDTQY
>few|TRBJ2-1|TRBV4-2
ASSQDGPRGHNEQF
>NA|TRBJ2-1|TRBV7-9
ASSSLRGGYSSYNEQF
>NA|TRBJ2-7|TRBV18
ASSPVTTGKDEQY
>NA|TRBJ1-2|TRBV5-4
ASSPPNIQGGYT
>few|TRBJ1-6|TRBV11-2
ASSPSGGFSPLH
>NA|TRBJ2-7|TRBV28
ASTGGSSGRRYEQY
>NA|TRBJ2-7|TRBV7-9
ASRQMDRGNSEQY
>NA|TRBJ1-2|TRBV28
ASSLDSLTLGGYT
>NA|TRBJ2-7|TRBV5-1
ASSLVAGGFGYEQY
>NA|TRBJ2-7|TRBV7-3
ASSLGGARQSEQY
>few|TRBJ1-2|TRBV12-5
ASGFQEIQGSYGYT
>NA|TRBJ2-5|TRBV6-6
ASSYGLAVQETQY
>NA|TRBJ2-7|TRBV6-5
ASSYSDRGTYEQY
>NA|TRBJ1-1|TRBV5-5
ASSSGVVGGTEAF
>NA|TRBJ2-4|TRBV7-2
ASSQGRARVGKNIQY
>NA|TRBJ1-3|TRBV2
ASSDPPSGNTIY
>NA|TRBJ1-3|TRBV7-9
ASSSRDRAGNTIY
>NA|TRBJ1-1|TRBV6-5
ASSYLGAGQGSEAF
>NA|TRBJ2-1|TRBV6-5
ASSYEKGDEQF
>NA|TRBJ1-5|TRBV28
ASMDPGGSNQPQH
>NA|TRBJ2-3|TRBV28
ASSFRGTDTQY
>NA|TRBJ1-5|TRBV6-5
ASSRTGSQPQH
>NA|TRBJ1-2|TRBV9
ASSPRLNRAGYGYT
>NA|TRBJ1-1|TRBV14
ASSPDRQGRGTEAF
>NA|TRBJ2-5|TRBV29-1
SARRGRETQY
>NA|TRBJ2-7|TRBV4-2
ASSQSQQGAREQY
>NA|TRBJ2-1|TRBV5-1
ASSLQGSSYNEQF
>NA|TRBJ2-5|TRBV4-3
ASSQGSGTGGETQY
>NA|TRBJ2-1|TRBV10-2
ASSEGLSGSYNEQF
>NA|TRBJ2-5|TRBV2
ASSVSTGLETQY